This T cell receptor (beta chain) was found in a study of CD8 T cells in ankylosing spondylitis. Study results and limitations: Certain motif variants had earlier appeared in reactive arthritis synovial fluid and blood. Disease-linked clones were reportedly significantly enriched in matched ankylosing spondylitis synovial fluid. A motif in TCR beta, a set of several highly homologous variants, appeared characteristic of ankylosing spondylitis blood. Clones linked to the disease showed a CD8+ phenotype. They occurred at relatively low frequencies in peripheral blood.

TCRdb called the 5' RACE reads again in MiXCR, with one record for every CDR3 protein. The data hold about 36,000 distinct CDR3 sequences, with approximately 10% observed a single time. Of note for this clonotype: Its antigen is currently unknown.

The CDR3 spans 12 residues. V was cut by 2 bases and J by 7 bases, with 7 bases left in between. Germline-derived CDR1 and CDR2 are SGHTA and FQGNSA. V gene TRBV7-2 combines with J gene TRBJ2-3, with D unresolved. The TCR originated in a male donor with ankylosing spondylitis. Sample: synovial fluid, either unsorted or a sorted T cell fraction (not recorded which). The CDR3 DNA reads TGTGCCAGCAGCTTATCCGAATATACGCAGTATTTT. Encoded protein: CASSLSEYTQYF.